The TCR beta chain under discussion was sequenced for a study of T cell responses to AZD1222 COVID-19 vaccine. Study results and caveats: CD4 TCRs associated with vaccination spanned spike, dominating at 160-218 and 743-854. Possibly, clonal diversity was underestimated; donors were largely white British and included more females.

This CDR3 is built from 14 residues. CDR1 and CDR2 from the germline V gene are SGHTA and FQGTGA. V lost 4 bases and J lost 0, with 9 bases in between. Using immunoSEQ multiplex PCR, the repertoire was profiled, and TCRdb retains in-frame clones only, with some absent. The table includes 40,000 to 60,000 clones, about 86% detected once. On this clone: As yet, its antigen is unknown.

The TCR sequence derives from an adult who received the AZD1222 COVID-19 vaccine. Sample: peripheral blood, taken 28 days after the second AZD1222 dose. The J gene is TRBJ1-1, the V gene TRBV7-3; no definite D call. The CDR3 region has the DNA TGTGCCAGCAGCTCGGGTGTAATGAACACTGAAGCTTTCTTT. Translation: CASSSGVMNTEAFF.